What follows are 16 T cell receptor beta chains derived from one specimen sequenced in a study of CDR3 diversity in severe acne (dated by TCRdb to the late 2010s). The library was generated by PCR. Instrument on record: Illumina HiSeq 2000. The public reads were run again by TCRdb, first through fastp at Q25 and then through MiXCR, and only productive beta chains were kept. Duplicate CDR3 protein sequences are folded into a single record with the most common DNA and genes. Across this sample there are about 98,000 distinct CDR3 sequences, with about half seen only once. Around 12% of the sample belongs to the ten largest clones. The sequenced material came from blood. These receptors were taken from a male donor with acne.

V and J are TRBV19 and TRBJ2-6; 8 bases match TRBD1. The CDR3 spans 17 residues. Germline V lookup: CDR1 LNHDA, CDR2 SQIVND (reference sequence). Trimming at V came to 7 bases and at J to 1 base, leaving 9 bases not matched to a gene. CDR3 sequence reads: CASTNGQGRSGANVLTF. CDR3 bases: TGTGCCAGTACTAACGGACAGGGTAGGTCTGGGGCCAACGTCCTGACTTTC.

The gene calls are TRBV12-3 or TRBV12-4 and TRBJ1-2; D might be TRBD1 (6 bases). CDR3 size: 15 residues. Trimming removed 5 bases from V and 6 bases from J, with 19 bases in between. CDR3 bases: TGTGCCAGCAGTCCTAACCCACAGGGAGGTGATGGCTACACCTTC. Amino acid sequence: CASSPNPQGGDGYTF.

Note on this clonotype: With a much larger clone just one base away, this may be a read error. The V and J genes are TRBV25-1 and TRBJ1-3, with a possible D match to TRBD1 (6 bases). Germline-derived CDR1 and CDR2 are MGHDK and SYGVNS. CDR3 size: 14 residues. The V gene lost 4 bases and the J gene lost 3 bases, with 10 bases spanning the gap. CDR3 region: CASSGKGHGNTIYF. CDR3 coding DNA: TGTGCCAGCAGTGGCAAGGGACATGGAAACACCATATATTTT.

This chain joins TRBV20-1 and TRBJ2-3; 16 bases align to TRBD2. The length of the CDR3 is 17 residues. CDR1 and CDR2 from the germline V gene are DFQATT and SNEGSKA (reference sequence). V lost 2 bases to trimming and J lost 4 bases; unmatched junction nucleotides: 6. The CDR3 nucleotides read TGCAGTGCTAGATCGGGACTAGCGGGAGGGCCCCCAGATACGCAGTATTTT. It encodes CSARSGLAGGPPDTQYF.

Here the CDR3 DNA reads TGTGCCAGCAGCTCTGGGACAGGGGGCTATGGCTACACCTTC. This translates into CASSSGTGGYGYTF. The V gene is TRBV7-9, the J gene TRBJ1-2; 11 bases fit TRBD1. This CDR3 has 14 residues. Germline V CDR1 and CDR2: SEHNR, FQNEAQ (reference sequence). The V gene end was trimmed by 4 bases and the J gene end by 4 bases; junction bases not matched to a gene: 2.

CDR3 DNA: TGCGCCAGCAGCTATGCTAGCGACGAGCAGTTCTTC. Residues: CASSYASDEQFF. The V call is TRBV5-1, the J call TRBJ2-1, with D possibly matching TRBD2 (6 bases). In germline, CDR1 is SGHRS, CDR2 YFSETQ. The CDR3 consists of 12 residues. Trimming shortened V by 3 bases and J by 10 bases, and 11 bases separated the two germline ends.

This clonotype was seen just once. The chain has TRBV24-1 and TRBJ1-5, with D perhaps matching TRBD1 (5 bases). The germline gives CDR1 KGHDR, CDR2 SFDVKD. V shed 8 bases and J shed 9 bases, with 16 bases lying between them. This CDR3 has 13 residues. CDR3 amino acids: CATTSGLDRPQHF. The CDR3 nucleotides read TGTGCCACCACCTCGGGGCTGGATCGGCCCCAGCATTTT.

This rearrangement joins TRBV29-1 to TRBJ2-2; the D is unclear. The germline gives CDR1 SQVTM, CDR2 ANQGSEA. V shed 6 bases and J shed 4 bases, with 9 bases lying between them. The CDR3 is 12 amino acids. CDR3 sequence: CSVTTRTGELFF. DNA for the CDR3: TGCAGCGTCACCACTCGCACCGGGGAGCTGTTTTTT.

The chain recombines TRBV2 with TRBJ1-6, with a possible D match to TRBD1 (5 bases). V shed 4 bases and J shed 8 bases, with 12 bases lying between them. CDR3 size: 14 residues. In germline, CDR1 is SNHLY, CDR2 FYNNEI. CDR3 sequence: CASSGQGIDSPLHF. CDR3 DNA: TGTGCCAGCAGTGGTCAGGGCATCGATTCACCCCTCCACTTT.

This clonotype rates as medium-sized. The CDR3: CSAREQGYEQYF. CDR3 sequence (DNA): TGCAGTGCTAGAGAACAGGGCTACGAGCAGTACTTC. The gene calls are TRBV20-1 and TRBJ2-7; possibly TRBD1 for D (6 bases). Germline V lookup: CDR1 DFQATT, CDR2 SNEGSKA (reference sequence). V was clipped by 0 bases and J by 3 bases, with 6 bases between them. The CDR3 contains 12 residues.

This clonotype was recorded once. The chain carries TRBV6-6 and TRBJ2-5; D remains ambiguous. The germline V gene has CDR1 MNHNY and CDR2 SVGAGI (reference sequence). The CDR3 loop spans 13 amino acids. Trimming took off 2 bases at V and 3 bases at J, with 7 bases between the two ends. CDR3 DNA: TGTGCCAGCAGTTACGTGGGGAAAGAGACCCAGTACTTC. Translating it yields CASSYVGKETQYF.

V and J are TRBV28 and TRBJ2-3, with D perhaps being TRBD1 or TRBD2 (5 bases each). Trimming stripped 1 base from V and 0 bases from J, with 11 bases between. CDR1 and CDR2 (germline): MDHEN, SYDVKM. The CDR3 has 16 amino acids. CDR3 loop: CASSLLDGASTDTQYF. CDR3 DNA sequence: TGTGCCAGCAGTTTATTGGACGGGGCTAGCACAGATACGCAGTATTTT.

A word on this clonotype: A much larger clone is a single base away; this may be a read error. J is TRBJ2-3 and V is TRBV6-2 or TRBV6-3; maybe TRBD1 (5 bases). CDR1 and CDR2 (germline): MNHEY, SVGEGT. CDR3 length: 13 residues. The CDR3 sequence is CASQGMSTGTQYF. CDR3 sequence (DNA): TGTGCCAGCCAAGGAATGTCAACAGGTACGCAGTATTTT.

The chain employs TRBV15 and TRBJ1-2; a possible D gene is TRBD1 (5 bases). V was shortened by 5 bases and J by 2 bases, with 18 bases between the two germline ends. CDR3 length equals 16 residues. From germline, CDR1 is LNHNV and CDR2 YYDKDF (reference sequence). DNA for the CDR3: TGTGCCACCAGCGGGGCCGCAGTGTTGGGGAACTATGGCTACACCTTC. It specifies CATSGAAVLGNYGYTF.

On this clonotype: No conserved phenylalanine or tryptophan ends this CDR3, so it is likely a read error. It is unclear where the CDR3 begins or ends on the DNA, so no DNA is shown, and the CDR3 is as TCRdb lists it. The rearrangement links TRBV29-1 to TRBJ2-2; the table's D call TRBD1 went unverified against the DNA. A total of 16 residues make up the CDR3, ends included. Germline V gene sequence: CDR1 SQVTM, CDR2 ANQGSEA. CDR3: CSVIRHRDSNTGELSS.

The count of this clonotype is one. The chain carries TRBV7-3 and TRBJ2-7, with 9 bases that match TRBD1. The germline V gene encodes CDR1 SGHTA and CDR2 FQGTGA. The CDR3 is 15 residues long. After removal of 2 bases from V and 6 bases from J, the junction contained 8 bases not matched to a gene. The CDR3 nucleotides read TGTGCCAGCAGCTTATCGGAGACAGGGGGTGGCGAGCAGTACTTC. It specifies CASSLSETGGGEQYF.